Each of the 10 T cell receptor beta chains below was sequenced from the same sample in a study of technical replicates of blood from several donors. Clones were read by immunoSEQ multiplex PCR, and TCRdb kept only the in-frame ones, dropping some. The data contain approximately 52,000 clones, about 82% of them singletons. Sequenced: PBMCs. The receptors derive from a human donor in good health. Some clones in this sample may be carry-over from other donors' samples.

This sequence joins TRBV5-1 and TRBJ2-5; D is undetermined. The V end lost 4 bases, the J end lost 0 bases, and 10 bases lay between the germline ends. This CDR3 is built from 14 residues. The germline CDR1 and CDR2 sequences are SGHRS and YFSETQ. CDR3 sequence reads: CASSQAKNQETQYF. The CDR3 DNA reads TGCGCCAGCAGCCAGGCAAAGAACCAAGAGACCCAGTACTTC. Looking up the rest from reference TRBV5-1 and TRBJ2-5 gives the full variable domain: KAGVTQTPRYLIKTRGQQVTLSCSPISGHRSVSWYQQTPGQGLQFLFEYFSETQRNKGNFPGRFSGRQFSNSRSEMNVSTLELGDSALYLCASSQAKNQETQYFGPGTRLLVL.

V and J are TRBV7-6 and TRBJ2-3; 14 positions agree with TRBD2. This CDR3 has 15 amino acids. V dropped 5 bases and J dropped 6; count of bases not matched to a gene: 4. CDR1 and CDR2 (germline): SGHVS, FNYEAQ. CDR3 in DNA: TGTGCCAGCAGCCGCCGACTAGCGGGGGGGGATACGCAGTATTTT. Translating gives CASSRRLAGGDTQYF.

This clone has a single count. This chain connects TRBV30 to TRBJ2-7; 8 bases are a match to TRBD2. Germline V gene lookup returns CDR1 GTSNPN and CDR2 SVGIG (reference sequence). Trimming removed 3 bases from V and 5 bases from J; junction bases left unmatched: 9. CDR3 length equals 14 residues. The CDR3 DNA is TGTGCCTGGAGCCCGAGCGGGAGTATCCACGAGCAGTACTTC. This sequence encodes CAWSPSGSIHEQYF.

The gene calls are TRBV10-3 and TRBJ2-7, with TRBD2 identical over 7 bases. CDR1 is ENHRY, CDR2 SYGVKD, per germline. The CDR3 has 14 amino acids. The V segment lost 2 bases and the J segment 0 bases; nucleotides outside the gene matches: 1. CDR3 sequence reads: CAISEGGSSYEQYF. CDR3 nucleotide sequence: TGTGCCATCAGTGAGGGCGGGAGCTCCTACGAGCAGTACTTC.

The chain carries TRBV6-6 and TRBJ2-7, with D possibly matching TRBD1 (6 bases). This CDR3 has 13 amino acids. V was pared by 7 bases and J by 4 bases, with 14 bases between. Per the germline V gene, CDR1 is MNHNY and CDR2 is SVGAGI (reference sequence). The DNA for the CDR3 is TGTGCCAGCATAAGGGGGTTAGGGTACGAGCAGTACTTC. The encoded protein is CASIRGLGYEQYF.

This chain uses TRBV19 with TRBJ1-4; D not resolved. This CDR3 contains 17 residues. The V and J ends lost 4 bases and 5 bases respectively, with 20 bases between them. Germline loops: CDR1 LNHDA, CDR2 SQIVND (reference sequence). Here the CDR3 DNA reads TGTGCCAGTAGTAAAGTTCACTTTCGGAAACAGAATGAAAAACTGTTTTTT. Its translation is CASSKVHFRKQNEKLFF.

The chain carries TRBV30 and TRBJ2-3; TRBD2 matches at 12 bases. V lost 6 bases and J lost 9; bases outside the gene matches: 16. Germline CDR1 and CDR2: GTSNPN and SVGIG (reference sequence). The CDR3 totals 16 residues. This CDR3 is CACAPLTSGRSGTQYF. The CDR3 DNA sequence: TGTGCCTGCGCGCCTCTGACTAGCGGGAGATCGGGGACGCAGTATTTT. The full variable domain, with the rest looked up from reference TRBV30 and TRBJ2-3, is SQTIHQWPATLVQPVGSPLSLECTVEGTSNPNLYWYRQAAGRGLQLLFYSVGIGQISSEVPQNLSASRPQDRQFILSSKKLLLSDSGFYLCACAPLTSGRSGTQYFGPGTRLTVL.

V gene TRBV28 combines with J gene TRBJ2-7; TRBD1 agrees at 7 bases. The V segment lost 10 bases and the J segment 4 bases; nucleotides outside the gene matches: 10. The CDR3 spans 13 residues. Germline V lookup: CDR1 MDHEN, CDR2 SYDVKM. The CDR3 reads CATSGTAYYEQYF. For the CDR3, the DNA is TGTGCCACCTCCGGGACAGCTTATTACGAGCAGTACTTC.

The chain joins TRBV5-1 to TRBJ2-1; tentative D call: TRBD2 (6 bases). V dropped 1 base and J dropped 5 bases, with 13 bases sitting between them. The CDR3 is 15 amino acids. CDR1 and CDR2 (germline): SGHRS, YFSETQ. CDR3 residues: CASSLLRGANNEQFF. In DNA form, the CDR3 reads TGCGCCAGCAGCTTGTTGCGGGGCGCAAACAATGAGCAGTTCTTC.

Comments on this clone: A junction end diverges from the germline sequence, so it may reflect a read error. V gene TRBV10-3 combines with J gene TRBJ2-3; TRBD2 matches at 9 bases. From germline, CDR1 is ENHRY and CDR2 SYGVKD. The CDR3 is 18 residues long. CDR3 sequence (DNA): TGTGCCATCGGTGAGTCGCGTAGCGGGGGTATCGGAACAGATACGCAGTATTTT. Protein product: CAIGESRSGGIGTDTQYF.